Following are 27 T cell receptor beta chains from one sample sequenced in a study of Ad26.COV2.S vaccination and SARS-CoV-2 variants. TCRdb keeps only in-frame clones here, not all; method: immunoSEQ multiplex PCR. The sample yields hundreds of thousands of clones, 70% to 90% seen once. Specified treatment: some 20 received Ad26.COV2.S at low or high dose, single or two shots; 5 received placebo; per-sample allocation not given. Sample collection was performed on day 63 after the first vaccine or placebo injection. The source was peripheral blood, collected in a trial of Ad26.COV2.S vaccine versus placebo. The origin of the receptors is a person between 18 and 65 years old who received the Ad26.COV2.S COVID-19 vaccine or a placebo.

The J gene is TRBJ1-2, the V gene TRBV2; no reliable D call. Trimming stripped 6 bases from V and 8 bases from J, with 10 bases between. The germline CDR1 and CDR2 sequences are SNHLY and FYNNEI. The CDR3 loop spans 11 amino acids. CDR3 in DNA: TGTGCCAGCAGGGGAGTTGGCGGCTACACCTTC. Translation: CASRGVGGYTF.

CDR3 DNA: TGTGCCAGCAAAGACAGGGGCCGTTTCTATGGCTACACCTTC. Its translation: CASKDRGRFYGYTF. The gene calls are TRBV6-5 and TRBJ1-2; TRBD1 aligns across 8 bases. The CDR3 sequence is 14 residues long. J gave up 4 bases and V 7 bases, and 8 bases lay outside the gene matches. Germline lookup yields CDR1 MNHEY and CDR2 SVGAGI.

J is TRBJ1-2 and V is TRBV6-1; a possible D gene is TRBD1 (6 bases). Germline V gives CDR1 MNHNS, CDR2 SASEGT. The CDR3 runs 16 residues. Trimming left V 4 bases short and J 4 bases short, with 19 bases between. The CDR3 region has the DNA TGTGCCAGCAGTGCCACCACTACAGGGCGCAGCTATGGCTACACCTTC. Translation gives CASSATTTGRSYGYTF.

This clone has a handful of counts. The V and J genes are TRBV12-3 or TRBV12-4 and TRBJ2-7, with TRBD1 matching over 7 bases. V gave up 10 bases and J gave up 0 bases; unmatched junction bases: 6. The CDR3 is 13 residues long. This CDR3 is CATSRDSSYEQYF. DNA of the CDR3: TGTGCCACCTCACGGGACAGCTCCTACGAGCAGTACTTC.

The chain joins TRBV4-3 to TRBJ1-2; 8 bases are a match to TRBD1. This CDR3 region has 16 residues. The V gene end was trimmed by 2 bases and the J gene end by 5 bases; junction bases not matched to a gene: 10. Germline loops: CDR1 LGHNA, CDR2 YSLEER. The CDR3 protein is CASSQTNGQGEYGYTF. Here the CDR3 DNA reads TGCGCCAGCAGCCAAACTAACGGACAGGGAGAATATGGCTACACCTTC.

The chain uses TRBV4-2 and TRBJ2-3; 10 bases fit TRBD2. There are 14 residues in the CDR3. Germline V gene sequence: CDR1 LGHNA, CDR2 YNFKEQ. Germline trimming cut 4 bases from V and 6 bases from J; bases unmatched to any gene: 4. CDR3 sequence (DNA): TGTGCCAGCAGCCGGGAGCGGGGGGGCGATACGCAGTATTTT. Translating gives CASSRERGGDTQYF.

The J gene is TRBJ2-7, the V gene TRBV7-2, with D perhaps TRBD1 (6 bases). Trimming shortened V by 6 bases and J by 0 bases, and 12 bases separated the two germline ends. The CDR3 spans 14 residues. The germline V gene has CDR1 SGHTA and CDR2 FQGNSA. CDR3 sequence reads: CASRPGHGSYEQYF. In DNA, the CDR3 is TGTGCCAGCAGGCCGGGACACGGCTCCTACGAGCAGTACTTC.

For this clone: At one of its ends the junction is not consistent with the germline gene, which may arise from a read error. The rearrangement joins TRBV10-3 to TRBJ2-3, with a weak D call TRBD1 (6 bases). Germline V gene sequence: CDR1 ENHRY, CDR2 SYGVKD. The CDR3 contains 14 residues. The CDR3 bases are TGTGCCATCAGAGAGTACAGGGCGGGAGATACGCAGTATTTT. Translating gives CAIREYRAGDTQYF.

The chain joins TRBV14 to TRBJ1-1; D may be TRBD1 (5 bases). The V end was cut by 0 bases, the J end by 2 bases, with 10 bases between. The CDR3 runs to 15 residues. Looked up from germline, CDR1 is SGHDN and CDR2 is FVKESK. The CDR3 DNA is TGTGCCAGCAGCCAAGATTGGGGGAGAAACACTGAAGCTTTCTTT. It yields the protein CASSQDWGRNTEAFF.

The chain has TRBV11-3 and TRBJ2-1, with 11 positions matching TRBD2. V lost 4 bases and J lost 3; bases outside the gene matches: 5. Germline values: CDR1 SGHNT, CDR2 YENEEA. This CDR3 spans 16 amino acids. The CDR3, as DNA: TGTGCCAGCAGCTCCGGGACTAGCGGACGCTACAATGAGCAGTTCTTC. Its translation is CASSSGTSGRYNEQFF.

To note about this clone: Germline and junction disagree at one end, which may indicate a read error. This chain connects TRBV27 to TRBJ2-1; D remains unclear. This CDR3 is 12 amino acids long. Germline loops: CDR1 MNHEY, CDR2 SMNVEV (reference sequence). This chain's CDR3 is CASSFGFRDLLF. The CDR3 nucleotides read TGTGCCAGCAGTTTCGGGTTTAGGGATCTGCTCTTC.

The chain carries TRBV29-1 and TRBJ1-2; a possible D gene is TRBD1 (6 bases). V was cut by 4 bases and J by 3 bases, with 9 bases left in between. The CDR3 totals 12 residues. Germline-derived CDR1 and CDR2 are SQVTM and ANQGSEA. CDR3 DNA: TGCAGCGTTGGGGGGGGCGACTATGGCTACACCTTC. Protein: CSVGGGDYGYTF. The variable domain in full, completed from reference TRBV29-1 and TRBJ1-2, reads SAVISQKPSRDICQRGTSLTIQCQVDSQVTMMFWYRQQPGQSLTLIATANQGSEATYESGFVIDKFPISRPNLTFSTLTVSNMSPEDSSIYLCSVGGGDYGYTFGSGTRLTVV.

This clone was seen once. This chain links TRBV6-2 or TRBV6-3 with TRBJ2-2; D unclear. Germline V gene sequence: CDR1 MNHEY, CDR2 SVGEGT. Trimming cost V 5 bases and J 2 bases, with 9 bases left between them. CDR3 length: 14 residues. The CDR3 loop is CASSNKPNTGELFF. The CDR3 nucleotides are TGTGCCAGCAGTAACAAACCCAACACCGGGGAGCTGTTTTTT.

The V call is TRBV5-6, the J call TRBJ2-7, with D unresolved. The CDR3 covers 12 residues. Germline V gene data show CDR1 as SGHDT and CDR2 as YYEEEE. Trimming pared 1 base from V and 3 bases from J, leaving 5 bases between. The CDR3 nucleotides read TGTGCCAGCAGCTTGCGGTTCTACGAGCAGTACTTC. Translated: CASSLRFYEQYF.

The chain has TRBV27 and TRBJ2-1; the match to TRBD2 covers 11 bases. The CDR3 totals 15 residues. Losses at the gene ends were 4 bases for V and 5 bases for J; bases not matched to a gene: 4. The germline V gene encodes CDR1 MNHEY and CDR2 SMNVEV (reference sequence). CDR3 sequence: CASSSGTSGNNEQFF. CDR3 coding DNA: TGTGCCAGCAGTTCCGGGACTAGCGGAAACAATGAGCAGTTCTTC.

This chain links TRBV5-4 with TRBJ1-1, with unresolved D. V lost 0 bases to trimming and J lost 4 bases, with 16 bases between them. The CDR3 runs to 16 residues. Germline lookup yields CDR1 SGHNT and CDR2 YYREEE (reference sequence). The chain's CDR3 is CASSLAPGVESTEAFF. Written as DNA, the CDR3 is TGTGCCAGCAGCTTGGCCCCGGGAGTGGAGAGCACTGAAGCTTTCTTT. The full variable domain, with the rest looked up from reference TRBV5-4 and TRBJ1-1, is ETGVTQSPTHLIKTRGQQVTLRCSSQSGHNTVSWYQQALGQGPQFIFQYYREEENGRGNFPPRFSGLQFPNYSSELNVNALELDDSALYLCASSLAPGVESTEAFFGQGTRLTVV.

CDR3 residues: CASKGGPGGTQYF. The CDR3 nucleotides are TGTGCCAGTAAAGGCGGACCCGGGGGGACCCAGTACTTC. The V gene is TRBV19, the J gene TRBJ2-5; D might be TRBD2 (6 bases). The CDR3 spans 13 residues. Germline V gene lookup returns CDR1 LNHDA and CDR2 SQIVND (reference sequence). The ends were cut back, 7 bases at V and 7 bases at J, with 16 bases in the middle.

CDR3 nucleotides: TGTGCCAGCAGCTTAACGGGGGGCTCGAACACTGAAGCTTTCTTT. This translates into CASSLTGGSNTEAFF. V gene TRBV7-3 combines with J gene TRBJ1-1, with D perhaps matching TRBD1 (6 bases). The CDR3 sequence is 15 residues long. The V gene's germline CDR1 is SGHTA and CDR2 FQGTGA. Between the trimmed V and J ends, which lost 0 bases and 1 base, there was a span of 9 bases. The variable domain in full, completed from reference TRBV7-3 and TRBJ1-1, reads GAGVSQTPSNKVTEKGKYVELRCDPISGHTALYWYRQSLGQGPEFLIYFQGTGAADDSGLPNDRFFAVRPEGSVSTLKIQRTERGDSAVYLCASSLTGGSNTEAFFGQGTRLTVV.

The chain employs TRBV4-3 and TRBJ1-1; D is unclear. V lost 2 bases, J lost 1 base, and 8 bases lay in between. This CDR3 spans 14 amino acids. Germline loops: CDR1 LGHNA, CDR2 YSLEER. Here the CDR3 reads CASSQLRQNTEAFF. Here the CDR3 DNA reads TGCGCCAGCAGCCAACTACGACAGAACACTGAAGCTTTCTTT.

This clone was seen once. The rearrangement uses TRBV7-2 and TRBJ2-5, with TRBD2 matching over 7 bases. This CDR3 region has 16 residues. The germline V gene has CDR1 SGHTA and CDR2 FQGNSA. Trimming took 4 bases from V and 3 from J; bases not matched to a gene: 11. For the CDR3, the DNA is TGTGCCAGCAGCTCCGCTCCCGGACTAGTAAAAGAGACCCAGTACTTC. This gives the protein CASSSAPGLVKETQYF.

The chain carries TRBV11-2 and TRBJ1-4; 9 nucleotides line up with TRBD1. Germline values: CDR1 SGHAT, CDR2 FQNNGV. After removal of 5 bases from V and 7 bases from J, the junction contained 5 bases not matched to a gene. The CDR3 spans 14 residues. The CDR3 protein is CASSLNRGPEKLFF. DNA for the CDR3: TGTGCCAGCAGCCTGAACAGGGGGCCTGAAAAACTGTTTTTT.

For the CDR3, the DNA is TGTGCCAGCAGCACCTGGGCTAGCGGGGGAGAGACCCAGTACTTC. As protein: CASSTWASGGETQYF. The V gene is TRBV7-8, the J gene TRBJ2-5, with 10 positions matching TRBD2. Germline values: CDR1 SGHVS, CDR2 FQNEAQ. V gave up 5 bases and J gave up 4 bases; unmatched junction bases: 7. The CDR3 extends over 15 amino acids.

This clone was picked up one time. V is TRBV2 and J is TRBJ1-1; the D is unclear. Germline V gene sequence: CDR1 SNHLY, CDR2 FYNNEI. The CDR3 covers 11 residues. Trimming pared 7 bases from V and 6 bases from J, leaving 9 bases between. The DNA of the CDR3 is TGTGCCAGCACCAAGGCCGCTGAAGCTTTCTTT. It codes for CASTKAAEAFF.

The chain employs TRBV7-2 and TRBJ2-5; D assignment may be TRBD1 or TRBD2 (7 bases each). The germline V and J ends were trimmed by 1 base and 9 bases, with 24 bases remaining between them. The germline gives CDR1 SGHTA, CDR2 FQGNSA. CDR3 length: 17 amino acids. The DNA for the CDR3 is TGTGCCAGCAGCTTAGGGTTGCAGGGGGGGGCCCAAGAATCCCAGTACTTC. Protein product: CASSLGLQGGAQESQYF.

The rearrangement uses TRBV6-5 and TRBJ2-5; D possibly matches TRBD1 or TRBD2 (5 bases each). CDR3 size: 14 residues. Germline assignment: CDR1 MNHEY and CDR2 SVGAGI. Trimming removed 2 bases at V and 2 bases at J, with 9 bases between. The CDR3 loop reads CASSYGGVQETQYF. The CDR3 DNA reads as TGTGCCAGCAGTTACGGGGGAGTGCAAGAGACCCAGTACTTC.

The CDR3 DNA follows: TGTGCCAGCAGCTTAGGCGCGGGGGGACCATACGAGCAGTACTTC. Translated, it gives CASSLGAGGPYEQYF. This chain connects TRBV7-2 to TRBJ2-7; the match to TRBD2 covers 8 bases. The CDR3 has 15 amino acids. Per germline, CDR1 SGHTA and CDR2 FQGNSA. V dropped 1 base and J dropped 4; count of bases not matched to a gene: 6.

This rearrangement joins TRBV9 to TRBJ1-6; 7 bases map to TRBD1. With 4 bases clipped from V and 3 bases from J, the junction kept 10 bases outside the gene matches. Germline V CDR1 and CDR2: SGDLS, YYNGEE. This CDR3 has 17 residues. The CDR3 region has the DNA TGTGCCAGCAGCCCAGAATCCGGGACAGACTATAATTCACCCCTCCACTTT. This codes for CASSPESGTDYNSPLHF.